A selection of T cell receptor beta chains follows, all from one sample in a study of cytomegalovirus exposure and HLA in healthy donors. TCRdb's copy holds only in-frame clones and misses some; the assay was immunoSEQ multiplex PCR. Among 150,000 or so clones listed, around two thirds were seen once. What was sequenced was PBMCs. Receptor source: a man aged 18 to 29 in good health and CMV-seropositive. Each CDR3 is given without its conserved first and last residue. Each record gives: D gene, J gene, V gene, CDR3 protein. A D gene is named only where the DNA matches it firmly.

>NA|TRBJ1-2|TRBV6-5
ASSLRDTPNYGYT
>TRBD2|TRBJ2-1|TRBV25-1
ASSELGTSGSQYNEQF
>TRBD2|TRBJ2-2|TRBV5-4
ASSRGLAGVNTGELF
>NA|TRBJ2-6|TRBV2
ASSVTRGANVLT
>NA|TRBJ1-5|TRBV6-1
ASSEALGGQPQH
>NA|TRBJ1-4|TRBV5-1
ASGLRGLTNEKLF
>NA|TRBJ2-2|TRBV18
ASSTAGTGELF
>NA|TRBJ2-3|TRBV7-6
ASSSTSGTPQY
>TRBD1|TRBJ1-2|TRBV10-3
AISEQGRGYT
>NA|TRBJ1-2|TRBV28
ASRRAQDYGYT
>TRBD1|TRBJ1-2|TRBV27
ASSRSGQGANTYGYT
>NA|TRBJ1-2|TRBV9
ASSQTSGASNYGYT
>NA|TRBJ1-6|TRBV11-2
ASSLDPRSPLH
>NA|TRBJ2-1|TRBV7-3
ASSPTRTNEQF
>TRBD1|TRBJ2-7|TRBV7-8
ASSLGGDRSYEQY
>TRBD1|TRBJ1-4|TRBV19
ASSWTGDLNEKLF
>TRBD2|TRBJ2-7|TRBV7-3
ASSLAGDSSYEQY
>TRBD2|TRBJ2-1|TRBV4-1
ASSHPVAGGPRGNEQF
>TRBD2|TRBJ2-1|TRBV7-2
ASSLQKTSGRMYEQF
>NA|TRBJ2-7|TRBV15
ATSRGGRGPLSYEQY
>NA|TRBJ2-7|TRBV4-2
ASSPYERTYEQY
>NA|TRBJ2-1|TRBV25-1
ASSDRWTENEQF
>TRBD1|TRBJ2-7|TRBV7-2
ASSTTGVFREQY
>NA|NA|TRBV5-1
ASSLRQGSEQY
>NA|TRBJ1-6|TRBV6-5
ASRIGGSRNSPLH
>NA|TRBJ2-1|TRBV9
ASSDRRSSRAISYNEQF
>NA|TRBJ1-2|TRBV7-9
ASSQAGGKYYGYT
>NA|TRBJ1-2|TRBV4-3
ASSQEYGIGGYT
>NA|TRBJ2-7|TRBV4-2
ASIRRTYEQY
>NA|TRBJ1-2|TRBV7-9
ASSSRETELYYGYT
>TRBD1|TRBJ1-1|TRBV30
AWSSGGAYTEAF
>NA|TRBJ2-3|TRBV7-6
ASSSGTDTQY
>TRBD1|TRBJ1-4|TRBV18
ASSPRLDRGDNEKLF
>NA|TRBJ1-4|TRBV7-9
ASSPSLSDEKLF
>TRBD1|TRBJ1-1|TRBV2
ANHDRARGMNTEAF
>TRBD2|TRBJ2-5|TRBV4-2
ASRGTSGPIKMAQY
>NA|TRBJ1-6|TRBV6-4
ASSEGAGSPLH
>TRBD1|TRBJ2-7|TRBV2
ASSETTGVVYEQY
>NA|TRBJ1-5|TRBV14
ASSQGGGGLGPQH
>TRBD2|TRBJ2-1|TRBV7-8
ASSPKREGLREQF
>NA|TRBJ2-5|TRBV5-4
ASSLGMTVGTQY